This T cell receptor (beta chain) comes out of a study of T cell responses to AZD1222 COVID-19 vaccine. Whole-study findings and limits: The repertoires were collected only after the peak T cell response. Compared with day 0, the breadth and depth of the Spike-specific TCR repertoire rose significantly after two doses of AZD1222. Dominant at 160-218 and 743-854, vaccine-associated CD4 TCRs also spanned spike. Reportedly, close to half of spike-specific TCRs are directed against unmutated variant regions.

TCRdb's table, derived via immunoSEQ multiplex PCR, lists solely in-frame clones and lacks some. The sample includes approximately 120,000 clones, approximately 90% of them seen just once. Regarding this clone: Antigen: not known.

The CDR3 runs 12 residues. With 7 bases removed from V and 5 bases from J, the gap between germline ends came to 11 bases. Germline V gene sequence: CDR1 SNHLY, CDR2 FYNNEI. This chain uses TRBV2 with TRBJ2-5; D perhaps matches TRBD1 (5 bases). The TCR sequence derives from an adult in good health. Specimen: peripheral blood, collected on day 0 of AZD1222 vaccination. The CDR3, as DNA: TGTGCCAGCACATACCAGGGTGAGACCCAGTACTTC. Its translation: CASTYQGETQYF.